The rows below give T cell receptor beta chains drawn from one sample of a study of OX40 agonist ivuxolimab in advanced cancers. Measured with immunoSEQ multiplex PCR; TCRdb has only the in-frame clones, and not every one. In the table there are about 89,000 clones, approximately 93% of which are singletons. Sample: CD4+ or CD8+ T cells sorted from blood, taken in a trial of the OX40 agonist ivuxolimab. These TCRs come from an adult with an advanced solid tumor such as melanoma, head and neck, liver or kidney cancer. The CDR3 runs from the conserved cysteine through the conserved F or W. D genes are given only for firm matches. Some rows have no size entry. The others give once, few or many, or a class for an expanded clone.

d_gene	len	j_gene	abundance	v_gene	CDR3aa	CDR3nt
.	15	TRBJ1-4	.	TRBV5-4	CASSLRARGNEKLFF	TGTGCCAGCAGCTTGCGGGCCAGGGGTAATGAAAAACTGTTTTTT
.	16	TRBJ2-3	.	TRBV4-1	CASSQKLGSLTDTQYF	TGCGCCAGCAGCCAAAAGCTCGGTAGTCTGACAGATACGCAGTATTTT
TRBD2	16	TRBJ2-7	.	TRBV5-4	CASSLGGTNGASEQYF	TGTGCCAGCAGCTTGGGGGGGACTAACGGGGCTAGTGAGCAGTACTTC
TRBD2	16	TRBJ2-1	once	TRBV7-3	CASSPPGLAEDNEQFF	TGTGCCAGCAGCCCCCCGGGACTAGCGGAGGACAATGAGCAGTTCTTC
.	16	TRBJ2-1	.	TRBV2	CASRTRGAGSYNEQFF	TGTGCCAGCAGGACGAGGGGGGCAGGGTCCTACAATGAGCAGTTCTTC
.	13	TRBJ1-1	.	TRBV30	CAWTDLLASAAFF	TGTGCCTGGACGGATCTTCTTGCAAGTGCTGCTTTCTTT
.	16	TRBJ1-5	.	TRBV6-1	CASSEVGGYGNQPQHF	TGTGCCAGCAGTGAAGTAGGGGGGTACGGCAATCAGCCCCAGCATTTT
.	14	TRBJ1-2	.	TRBV18	CASSPTSGDYGYTF	TGTGCCAGCTCACCCACCTCAGGGGACTATGGCTACACCTTC
.	14	TRBJ1-1	.	TRBV6-1	CASSERGQNTEAFF	TGTGCCAGCAGTGAAAGGGGTCAGAACACTGAAGCTTTCTTT
.	13	TRBJ2-3	.	TRBV29-1	CSATPTGVDTQYF	TGCAGCGCAACCCCCACGGGTGTAGATACGCAGTATTTT
.	11	TRBJ2-3	.	TRBV20-1	CSEVITDTQYF	TGCAGTGAGGTTATCACAGATACGCAGTATTTT
.	13	TRBJ1-1	.	TRBV7-6	CASSLGEGTEAFF	TGTGCCAGCAGCTTAGGTGAGGGCACTGAAGCTTTCTTT
.	14	TRBJ2-5	.	TRBV7-9	CATPLKSGGETQYF	TGTGCCACCCCCTTGAAATCTGGCGGGGAGACCCAGTACTTC
.	13	TRBJ2-3	.	TRBV30	CAWRLGWPDTQYF	TGTGCCTGGAGACTGGGGTGGCCAGATACGCAGTATTTT
.	13	TRBJ2-3	.	TRBV6-5	CASRPGAPDTQYF	TGTGCCAGCAGGCCCGGGGCCCCAGATACGCAGTATTTT
.	14	TRBJ2-7	.	TRBV19	CASSIDAEGAEQYF	TGTGCCAGTAGTATAGATGCCGAAGGGGCCGAGCAGTACTTC
TRBD1	15	TRBJ1-1	.	TRBV6-6	CASSFTGTVNTEAFF	TGTGCCAGCAGCTTTACTGGGACAGTGAACACTGAAGCTTTCTTT
.	16	TRBJ1-5	.	TRBV28	CASRDGDKGGNQPQHF	TGTGCCAGCAGGGACGGGGACAAGGGGGGCAATCAGCCCCAGCATTTT
TRBD2	16	TRBJ2-3	.	TRBV5-1	CASSPGLAGTTDTQYF	TGCGCCAGCAGCCCCGGACTAGCGGGGACCACAGATACGCAGTATTTT
.	12	TRBJ2-5	.	TRBV5-1	CASSPSELAQYF	TGCGCCAGCAGCCCATCGGAGTTGGCCCAGTACTTC
.	14	TRBJ2-5	.	TRBV6-1	CASGAGWAQETQYF	TGTGCCAGCGGGGCGGGGTGGGCCCAAGAGACCCAGTACTTC